Listed below are T cell receptor beta chains from one sample, sequenced in a study of CD8 T cells in Susac syndrome. TCRdb called the immunoSEQ multiplex PCR reads again in MiXCR, with one record for every CDR3 protein. The sample contains some 170,000 distinct CDR3 sequences, about 94% of which appear only once. Sequenced sample: CD4+ T cells from PBMCs. The receptors originated from a human donor in good health. Both conserved end residues are trimmed from each CDR3. D genes are given only for firm matches.

j_call	v_call	d_call	cdr3_aa
TRBJ1-1	TRBV10-3	NA	AISESTGATEAF
TRBJ2-5	TRBV6-5	NA	ASSFQGLWYQETQY
TRBJ2-3	TRBV6-4	NA	ASSETATSTDTQY
TRBJ1-2	TRBV2	NA	ASRGLEYGYT
TRBJ1-4	TRBV5-1	TRBD1	ASSFGQGSREKLF
TRBJ2-5	TRBV3-1	NA	ASSQEGWANSQETQY
TRBJ2-7	TRBV2	NA	ASSEKRQN
TRBJ1-2	TRBV5-1	TRBD1	ASSLLPGGDYT
TRBJ1-5	TRBV6-5	NA	ASSPLNFLEGPQH
TRBJ2-7	TRBV20-1	NA	SASVLYEQY
TRBJ2-7	TRBV6-5	TRBD1	ASSYGNRGYEQY
TRBJ2-5	TRBV6-5	NA	ASSRGPEETQY
TRBJ1-2	TRBV29-1	NA	SVRAVANYGYT
TRBJ2-7	TRBV5-1	TRBD2	ASSGGLARYEQY
TRBJ1-1	TRBV6-1	NA	ASNSGQGNAEAF